The subject of this entry is one TCR beta chain. Its antigen remains unidentified. Base qualities are not provided; no much larger clone lies one nucleotide away. The cohort consisted of approximately 690 healthy bone marrow donors. At the time of sampling, every cohort member was nominally healthy, though immune exposures that went unrecorded were likely present. The donor tested CMV seronegative and was one of the 352 seronegative cohort members. Every donor gave a peripheral blood sample, and the peripheral blood mononuclear cells from that sample were used for TCR beta sequencing. The Qiagen DNeasy Blood Extraction Kit was used to extract genomic DNA from the blood cell samples. The CDR3 sequence holds 15 residues, the cysteine and phenylalanine included. Of all the DNA, just the CDR3 is kept, 45 bases in frame from base 1. Reading the germline V gene gives CDR1 MDHEN and CDR2 SYDVKM. V and J lose 5 bases and 0 bases, and a span of 11 bases separates them.

The sample originates from a study of cytomegalovirus exposure and HLA in healthy donors (TCRdb year 2017). Background on the whole study: An earlier analysis of roughly 500 of the donors reported 276 Gb of sequence data and 95 million to 130 million unique TCR beta sequences obtained from some 170 million T cells. In the later analysis, no new phenotypic data were used to find candidate immune exposures; instead, reliance was placed on TCR beta sequences and their occurrence across donors. A separate validation cohort of over a hundred different subjects was used in addition to the 666-subject first cohort. The genetic ancestry cluster associated with self-reported Caucasian donors included over 80% of the 398 genotyped donors. HLA typing covered class I and class II loci at four-digit resolution. Several DR-DQ haplotypes were handled as single units for association and clustering because linkage in the cohort was strong. Every repertoire in the discovery cohort had been generated on one and the same sequencing platform. An earlier analysis of around 540 of the donors applied high-throughput TCR beta sequencing to assess whether each TCR beta V gene segment acted as functional or pseudogenic. Among 300 to 450 genotyped donors of the cohort, an average of about 240,000 unique TCR beta nucleotide sequences were sequenced per donor, approximately 20% of them non-productive. A later analysis re-analyzed previously published TCR beta repertoires from approximately 700 donors and added high-resolution HLA genotyping to study TCR occurrence patterns. The study used immunosequencing to profile the T cell repertoires of 670 or so subjects and linked those repertoires to cytomegalovirus serostatus. Around 330 gigabases of sequencing data and 91 million or so unique TCR sequences made up an early release that covered several hundred HLA-typed donors. A later genetic analysis took genome-wide SNP genotypes for about three fifths of the 666 donors and used that subset as a discovery cohort. Typing coverage differed by locus: A, B, C, DRB1 and DQB1 were typed in roughly 620-630 donors, DQA1 in 500 to 550, DPA1 in around 610, and DPB1 in just under 490. Donor age, sex, ethnicity and CMV serostatus were compiled alongside the repertoire data. High-throughput TCR immunosequencing, statistical association of individual TCRs with disease status, and machine learning were combined to predict cytomegalovirus infection status. The study was designed to test whether signatures of past pathogen exposure could be identified by cataloging public T cell receptors. The study at large found these results: Cytomegalovirus status was reported to be diagnosed by the classifier with high specificity and sensitivity in both the original and validation cohorts. According to a later analysis, most CMV-associated TCR beta chains appeared to be HLA-restricted, and the HLA associations seemed to be driven largely by CMV exposure. In vitro tests confirmed that three of the cytomegalovirus-associated TCR beta chains recognize cytomegalovirus antigens. An association between a missense DCLRE1C variant and V-gene and J-gene trimming of TCR beta chains was found in a later genetic analysis and replicated in an independent cohort. In a later analysis, HLA-associated TCR beta chains showed more clonal expansion and lower generation probabilities than non-associated chains that were equally common. According to a later analysis, TCR association rates differed among HLA loci, with DRB1 alleles showing the most associated TCRs and HLA-C alleles showing the fewest. The sequencing pipeline was judged likely to have produced a cluster of highly shared sequence variants as a technical artifact. According to a later analysis, parvovirus B19, influenza, CMV and Epstein-Barr virus appeared linked to several top co-occurrence clusters. In this cohort, only TCR beta chains were sequenced, and detectable features were limited by the absence of alpha or paired-chain data. According to the authors, the approach could potentially be generalized to other disease states and immunological phenotypes. When HLA alleles, especially DR and DQ, strongly co-occurred, TCR associations were difficult to assign to individual alleles. At a false discovery rate of 0.05, a later analysis linked under 20,000 TCR beta sequences to specific HLA alleles. In the study, around 150 TCR beta chains were listed as associated with cytomegalovirus. Broadly in line with IMGT annotations, most TCR beta V segments showed up in productive rearrangements about 90% or about 30% of the time in an earlier analysis of several hundred of the donors. In a later genetic analysis, fewer N-insertions in productive TCRs were reported among donors in an Asian-associated ancestry cluster than the roughly 700-donor mean. Some IMGT-functional V segments, including TRBV6-2 and TRBV6-3, could not be told apart with the 87-base-pair reads, so those segments were excluded. Because counts were too low, about 17 rarely observed V segments, including chromosome 9 orphons, were excluded from the earlier analysis of under 650 of the donors. Correlated functional status among segregating V segments might reflect linkage disequilibrium, but an unknown experimental factor could not be ruled out. A further reported finding was that TCR beta sequences accurately predicted the HLA-A and HLA-B alleles for most subjects in the first cohort. Across donors, most TCR sequences were observed very rarely, whereas some public TCRs were present in many individuals. Because some donors lacked HLA typing at each locus, the association tests relied only on the typed subset. Immune exposure information for the cohort was limited to CMV serostatus. Sequencing depth was assumed to be roughly uniform across donors in the presence/absence analyses, though that assumption may not hold.

Libraries were prepared through the immunoSEQ multiplex PCR assay. A mixture of 60 forward primers for TCR Vbeta segments and 13 reverse primers for TCR Jbeta segments was used in the multiplex PCR. Amplification of the CDR3 region of rearranged TCR beta genes was performed with a multiplex PCR assay on genomic DNA. The amplified TCR beta libraries were sequenced on the Illumina HiSeq System as 87-base-pair reads. The study's processing was this. Across the 500 to 750 repertoires, a later analysis counted approximately 83 million unique TCR beta chains, about 10 million of which were shared by at least two donors. Raw reads were error-corrected and collapsed into unique sequences by a nearest-neighbor algorithm in which closely related sequences were merged to remove PCR and sequencing errors. Alignment of CDR3 sequences to IMGT reference sequences was used to assign V, D and J gene segments. For a sequence to be retained, a match of at least six nucleotides was required to both a V gene segment and a J gene segment. A rearrangement counted as productive if the CDR3 had no stop codons and remained in frame with V and J, and every other rearrangement counted as non-productive. CDR3 was defined according to IMGT convention as the region running from the second conserved V-encoded cysteine to the conserved J-encoded phenylalanine. Sequences without an unambiguous match to a single V gene segment were excluded from the earlier analysis of approximately 560 of the donors. In an earlier analysis of 587 of the donors, V segments were called functional above 56.7% productive rearrangements and were called segregating when the between-donor standard deviation exceeded 5%. A statistical classification framework was built for diagnosing cytomegalovirus status from the catalog of TCR beta chain sequences. A later analysis assigned V and J genes by comparing TCR nucleotide sequences with IMGT/GENE-DB human TR gene sequences. A later analysis assigned CDR3 sequences and most-parsimonious VDJ recombination scenarios with the TCRdist pipeline. In a later analysis, each TCR beta chain was defined by its CDR3 amino acid sequence together with its V-gene family, and reads without a unique V-gene family were excluded. In a later analysis, around 600 highly shared, low-generation-probability nucleotide sequences were removed to address suspected cross-contamination and a sequencing artifact. For each public chain, a later analysis derived a clonal expansion index from normalized ranks of inferred template counts within each repertoire. In a later analysis, generation probabilities were computed using a VDJ recombination model fitted to out-of-frame rearrangements, and the results were checked against IGoR. In a later analysis, hypergeometric tests were used to score TCR-TCR, TCR-HLA and TCR-CMV co-occurrence, with a repertoire-size bias correction applied to TCR pairs. To estimate false discovery rates, a later analysis permuted the HLA or CMV assignments 20 times. In a later analysis, co-occurring TCRs were grouped using DBSCAN, and TCRdist sequence similarity was added for clustering within HLA-allele-positive subsets. Repertoires with fewer than 30,000 or more than 120,000 public chains were left out of co-occurrence clustering, as were five repertoires with anomalous nucleotide sharing. This is the immuneACCESS table as TCRdb keeps it, with only in-frame sequences that have V and J called. A part of the clones is gone; compared with another copy, unresolved V genes explain less than half, and the rest is unexplained. V, J and clone size were drawn from that table, and D and trimming were deduced from the DNA. For this sample the table gives about 200,000 clones, of which around 86% were detected only once. Less than 3% of the sample belongs to the ten largest clones.

The rearranged segments are TRBV28 and TRBJ2-1; a tentative D call is TRBD1 (5 bases match). The sequenced material came from PBMCs. This sequence originates from a woman aged 40 to 50 in good health and CMV-seronegative. The CDR3 sequence is CASSTPDSSYNEQFF. The DNA sequence is as follows: TGTGCCAGCAGTACCCCTGACAGCTCCTACAATGAGCAGTTCTTC.